The 29 T cell receptor beta chains reported below all come from one sample, sequenced in a study of post-analysis software for immune sequencing data. Prepared TCR beta cDNA libraries contained unique molecular identifiers. TCRdb reprocessed the PCR reads via MiXCR and lists one record per CDR3 protein. The table records about 540,000 distinct CDR3 sequences, 30% to 40% of them present only once. Their target antigens are unknown. Overall study findings and caveats: Compared with controls, patients had more of 4 to 6 TRBV segments, including TRBV5-6, TRBV5-1 and TRBV20-1.

The sample taken for sequencing was blood. All receptors derive from a girl between 2 and 17 years old with multiple sclerosis.

This clonotype turned up a few times. This chain connects TRBV3-1 to TRBJ2-3; D gene unclear. The CDR3 has 15 residues. Germline assignment: CDR1 LGHDT and CDR2 YNNKEL (reference sequence). V lost 0 bases, J lost 2 bases, and 9 bases lay in between. For the CDR3, the DNA is TGTGCCAGCAGCCAAGATCGGGCAGTCACAGATACGCAGTATTTT. It codes for CASSQDRAVTDTQYF.

The rearrangement joins TRBV28 to TRBJ2-4, with 11 positions matching TRBD1. The J call may be faulty, since TRBJ2-7 better matches the DNA end. The germline V gene encodes CDR1 MDHEN and CDR2 SYDVKM. The CDR3 runs to 16 residues. The DNA of the CDR3 is TGTGCCAGCAGTCCACCCGGACAGGGGGCTGACTACGAGCAGTACTTC. This gives the protein CASSPPGQGADYEQYF.

V is TRBV28 and J is TRBJ2-7; TRBD2 might be the D (6 bases). The CDR3 contains 12 residues. Germline-derived CDR1 and CDR2 are MDHEN and SYDVKM. V was shortened by 5 bases and J by 7 bases, with 12 bases between the two germline ends. The CDR3, as DNA: TGTGCCAGCAGTCCGCGGAGGGAAGAGCAGTACTTC. Translated, it gives CASSPRREEQYF.

This clonotype has just a few counts. The chain carries TRBV7-7 and TRBJ2-5; maybe TRBD2 (5 bases). This CDR3 is 14 amino acids long. Per germline, CDR1 SSHAT and CDR2 FNYEAQ (reference sequence). The V and J ends lost 5 bases and 4 bases respectively, with 14 bases between them. Here the CDR3 DNA reads TGTGCCAGCAGCGCTGACCTGGGGAGAGAGACCCAGTACTTC. This codes for CASSADLGRETQYF.

This chain joins TRBV20-1 and TRBJ2-1; D is ambiguous. This CDR3 comprises 14 residues. Germline V lookup: CDR1 DFQATT, CDR2 SNEGSKA (reference sequence). The V and J ends lost 1 base and 6 bases respectively, with 13 bases between them. CDR3 in DNA: TGCAGTGCTAGAGTTGCTAGACGGGTCAATGAGCAGTTCTTC. This codes for CSARVARRVNEQFF.

This clonotype has just a few counts. The chain has TRBV29-1 and TRBJ1-1, with D possibly matching TRBD1 (6 bases). The germline V and J ends were trimmed by 7 bases and 0 bases, with 12 bases remaining between them. This CDR3 has 13 residues. Germline-derived CDR1 and CDR2 are SQVTM and ANQGSEA. The CDR3 DNA is TGCAGCGCCGAAGGGGGGCTGAACACTGAAGCTTTCTTT. It yields the protein CSAEGGLNTEAFF.

The chain uses TRBV12-3 or TRBV12-4 and TRBJ2-5, with D possibly matching TRBD1 (6 bases). Between the trimmed V and J ends, which lost 4 bases and 3 bases, there was a span of 12 bases. The CDR3 has 14 amino acids. CDR3 residues: CASSSRTDKETQYF. In DNA, the CDR3 is TGTGCCAGCAGTTCTCGGACAGATAAAGAGACCCAGTACTTC.

This chain connects TRBV18 to TRBJ2-7; TRBD1 might be the D (5 bases). The V end lost 3 bases, the J end lost 5 bases, and 11 bases lay between the germline ends. The CDR3 is made up of 13 amino acids. Germline V gene sequence: CDR1 KGHSH, CDR2 LQKENI. The CDR3 DNA sequence: TGTGCCAGCTCACCCAGGGAATCCCACGAGCAGTACTTC. Translated: CASSPRESHEQYF.

The gene calls are TRBV4-1 and TRBJ2-7; D possibly corresponds to TRBD1 (5 bases). This CDR3 is built from 14 residues. From germline, CDR1 is MGHRA and CDR2 YSYEKL. V lost 2 bases to trimming and J lost 7 bases, with 15 bases between them. Written as DNA, the CDR3 is TGCGCCAGCAGCCAAAATCAGGGTCGGTATGAGCAGTACTTC. As protein: CASSQNQGRYEQYF.

This clonotype was counted between two and nine times. The chain joins TRBV7-8 to TRBJ2-3; D may be TRBD1 (5 bases). From germline, CDR1 is SGHVS and CDR2 FQNEAQ. With 5 bases removed from V and 4 bases from J, the gap between germline ends came to 16 bases. The CDR3 runs to 15 residues. The CDR3 DNA is TGTGCCAGCAGCCTCCCCGGTACAGGAGCAGATACGCAGTATTTT. This encodes CASSLPGTGADTQYF.

In this sample, this clonotype turned up many times. The chain couples TRBV4-1 to TRBJ2-7; 7 bases align to TRBD1. J was trimmed by 4 bases and V by 0 bases; bases with no gene match: 6. CDR3 length: 15 residues. Germline V gene lookup returns CDR1 MGHRA and CDR2 YSYEKL. The CDR3 is CASSQDEGTVYEQYF. The CDR3, as DNA: TGCGCCAGCAGCCAAGATGAGGGGACAGTGTACGAGCAGTACTTC.

This clonotype was seen at least ten times. Germline and junction disagree at one end, which may indicate a read error. The rearrangement links TRBV5-1 to TRBJ2-5; D is undetermined. The CDR3 totals 13 residues. Germline V lookup: CDR1 SGHRS, CDR2 YFSETQ. The CDR3 DNA reads TGTGCCAGCAGCTTAGGGAACCAAGAGACCCAGTACTTC. Its translation: CASSLGNQETQYF.

This clonotype was counted only a few times. This chain links TRBV7-3 with TRBJ2-1; D may match TRBD1 or TRBD2 (5 bases each). From germline, CDR1 is SGHTA and CDR2 FQGTGA. V was pared by 4 bases and J by 6 bases, with 10 bases between. The CDR3 spans 13 residues. The chain's CDR3 is CASSWDGFNEQFF. CDR3 sequence (DNA): TGTGCCAGCAGCTGGGACGGATTCAATGAGCAGTTCTTC.

In DNA, the CDR3 is TGTGCCAGCAGTGCAGGATGGAACTATGGCTACACCTTC. This translates into CASSAGWNYGYTF. This chain uses TRBV6-4 with TRBJ1-2; D unresolved. Per the germline V gene, CDR1 is MRHNA and CDR2 is SNTAGT. V shed 4 bases and J shed 2 bases, with 8 bases lying between them. The CDR3 loop spans 13 amino acids.

V is TRBV29-1 and J is TRBJ2-5; maybe TRBD1 (5 bases). Germline V lookup: CDR1 SQVTM, CDR2 ANQGSEA. The CDR3 length is 14 residues. V lost 4 bases and J lost 5, with 17 bases in between. In nucleotides, the CDR3 is TGCAGCGTTGCGGGCAGGGATGTATCGGAGACCCAGTACTTC. This codes for CSVAGRDVSETQYF.

The rearrangement uses TRBV7-2 and TRBJ1-2; no reliable D call. Germline V gives CDR1 SGHTA, CDR2 FQGNSA. The germline V and J ends were trimmed by 5 bases and 7 bases, with 11 bases remaining between them. CDR3 size: 12 residues. The CDR3 nucleotides read TGTGCCAGCAGCCCCGTTAACCGTGGCTACACCTTC. Translation gives CASSPVNRGYTF.

The chain combines TRBV12-3 or TRBV12-4 with TRBJ2-3; D is undetermined. CDR3 length equals 13 residues. V lost 1 base and J lost 4, with 6 bases in between. The DNA of the CDR3 is TGTGCCAGCAGTTTAGGGCAAGCAGATACGCAGTATTTT. Translation: CASSLGQADTQYF.

This clonotype occurred a few times. V gene TRBV15 combines with J gene TRBJ1-5, with TRBD1 matching over 7 bases. V gave up 1 base and J gave up 9 bases; unmatched junction bases: 9. CDR3 length: 15 residues. Germline-derived CDR1 and CDR2 are LNHNV and YYDKDF (reference sequence). The CDR3 DNA reads TGTGCCACCAGCAGAGCTTTACAGGGGCGCCGGCCCCAGCATTTT. It yields the protein CATSRALQGRRPQHF.

This clonotype was counted a few times. This rearrangement joins TRBV20-1 to TRBJ2-7; TRBD2 matches at 14 bases. Trimming took 6 bases from V and 2 from J; bases not matched to a gene: 3. Germline V gives CDR1 DFQATT, CDR2 SNEGSKA (reference sequence). The CDR3 is made up of 14 amino acids. The CDR3 spells CSAPGLAGAYEQYF. CDR3 nucleotide sequence: TGCAGTGCCCCGGGACTAGCGGGGGCCTACGAGCAGTACTTC.

The J gene is TRBJ2-3, the V gene TRBV20-1; D may be TRBD1 (5 bases). Germline CDR1 is DFQATT and CDR2 is SNEGSKA (reference sequence). The CDR3 runs to 14 residues. V lost 2 bases and J 6 bases, leaving 15 bases between the germline ends. The CDR3 region is CSARSQVHSDTQYF. In DNA form, the CDR3 reads TGCAGTGCTAGATCACAGGTCCACTCCGATACGCAGTATTTT.

The chain combines TRBV7-2 with TRBJ2-5; D remains unclear. V was pared by 5 bases and J by 5 bases, with 15 bases between. CDR3 length: 14 amino acids. The germline V gene encodes CDR1 SGHTA and CDR2 FQGNSA. CDR3 sequence reads: CASSTLLRWETQYF. The CDR3 coding sequence is TGTGCCAGCAGCACCCTTTTGCGGTGGGAGACCCAGTACTTC.

This clonotype came up many times. Sequence at one end of the junction differs from germline and may be a read error. The CDR3 DNA reads as TGTGCCAGCAGTTTAGCCGGGTCCTACAATGAGCAGTTCTTC. It codes for CASSLAGSYNEQFF. The V call is TRBV7-9, the J call TRBJ2-1; D gene uncertain. The length of the CDR3 is 14 residues. The germline gives CDR1 SEHNR, CDR2 FQNEAQ (reference sequence).

A note on this clonotype: Germline is not matched at one junction end, which may reflect a read error. This rearrangement joins TRBV10-3 to TRBJ2-1; weak D call: TRBD1 (6 bases). CDR1 ENHRY and CDR2 SYGVKD come from the germline V gene. The CDR3 is made up of 16 amino acids. CDR3 nucleotide sequence: TGTGCCATCACCAAGGGCCGGGACATTACCTACAATGGGCAGTTCTTC. Its translation: CAITKGRDITYNGQFF.

This rearrangement joins TRBV3-1 to TRBJ2-1; D not certain. Looked up from germline, CDR1 is LGHDT and CDR2 is YNNKEL (reference sequence). The CDR3 covers 13 residues. Trimming stripped 1 base from V and 6 bases from J, with 7 bases between. In nucleotides, the CDR3 is TGTGCCAGCAGCCAAGTTCGCGGCAATGAGCAGTTCTTC. Translated, it gives CASSQVRGNEQFF.

This clonotype came up a few times. This chain uses TRBV20-1 with TRBJ2-5, with a tentative D call TRBD2 (6 bases). This CDR3 spans 15 amino acids. Germline V gives CDR1 DFQATT, CDR2 SNEGSKA (reference sequence). V lost 2 bases, J lost 4 bases, and 17 bases lay in between. This CDR3 reads CSARPPGGRGETQYF. As DNA, the CDR3 is TGCAGTGCTAGACCCCCGGGCGGGCGGGGAGAGACCCAGTACTTC.

This chain connects TRBV6-1 to TRBJ1-2; a weak D match, TRBD1 (5 bases). Trimming shortened V by 4 bases and J by 5 bases, and 14 bases separated the two germline ends. Germline CDR1 reads MNHNS; CDR2 reads SASEGT. The CDR3 consists of 14 residues. This chain's CDR3 is CASSATTVGYGYTF. The DNA for the CDR3 is TGTGCCAGCAGTGCCACGACAGTGGGGTATGGCTACACCTTC.

The table lists this clonotype with a few counts. This chain joins TRBV10-2 and TRBJ1-1; D is possibly TRBD1 (5 bases). The CDR3 is made up of 15 amino acids. V dropped 3 bases and J dropped 10 bases, with 21 bases sitting between them. Germline V gene sequence: CDR1 WSHSY, CDR2 SAAADI. In nucleotides, the CDR3 is TGCGCCAGCAGTGAACTTCCGGCAGGGAAATCGGCAGCTTTCTTT. Protein sequence: CASSELPAGKSAAFF.

The V gene is TRBV20-1, the J gene TRBJ2-7; D may be TRBD1 (6 bases). The J call is doubtful: the DNA matches TRBJ2-5 better. The CDR3 runs to 13 residues. Germline assignment: CDR1 DFQATT and CDR2 SNEGSKA (reference sequence). CDR3 coding DNA: TGCAGTGCTAGGTCGGACAGAGAAGAGACCCAGTACTTC. Translating it yields CSARSDREETQYF.

The chain is built from TRBV6-1 and TRBJ2-7; the match to TRBD2 covers 12 bases. Per germline, CDR1 MNHNS and CDR2 SASEGT. The CDR3 is made up of 18 amino acids. J gave up 0 bases and V 7 bases, and 13 bases lay outside the gene matches. This CDR3 is CASTRGGLAGTSSYEQYF. CDR3 DNA: TGTGCCAGCACCCGAGGGGGACTAGCGGGTACGAGCTCCTACGAGCAGTACTTC.